The source of this TCR beta chain is a study of blood T cell repertoires in COVID-19. Study-level background: COVID-19 samples from acute and convalescent phases originated in the United States, Italy and Spain.

The CDR3 is 16 residues long. Germline-derived CDR1 and CDR2 are MDHEN and SYDVKM. Unmatched junction bases numbered 3, after V lost 2 bases and J lost 3 bases. The method was immunoSEQ multiplex PCR; TCRdb's version includes in-frame clones alone and lacks a portion of them. This sample has about 240,000 clones; roughly 88% occur once, and the top ten carry about 12%. The specimen was peripheral blood. The clonotype was recovered from a man aged 80 or over with acute or convalescent COVID-19. The rearrangement uses TRBV28 and TRBJ1-6; 8 bases are shared with TRBD1. CDR3 in amino acids: CASSLSGQGYNSPLHF. The CDR3 DNA follows: TGTGCCAGCAGTTTAAGTGGACAGGGCTATAATTCACCCCTCCACTTT.